These 4 T cell receptor beta chains were all obtained from the same sample, sequenced in a study of blood T cells in healthy people across ages. Combining a sample-barcoded 5' primer with a J-beta primer mix, a second PCR ran for roughly 7 to 12 cycles. TCRdb analysed the 5' RACE reads with MiXCR anew, one entry per CDR3 protein. Of approximately 810,000 distinct CDR3 sequences listed, 29% are singletons. The specimen sequenced was blood. These receptors all stem from an elderly woman in good health.

This clonotype was seen a handful of times. The V and J genes are TRBV20-1 and TRBJ2-4, with D possibly matching TRBD1 (5 bases). Germline loops: CDR1 DFQATT, CDR2 SNEGSKA (reference sequence). CDR3 length: 16 residues. The ends were cut back, 0 bases at V and 0 bases at J, with 12 bases in the middle. DNA of the CDR3: TGCAGTGCTAGAGATACGGCGGACATAGCCAAAAACATTCAGTACTTC. Protein product: CSARDTADIAKNIQYF.

This clonotype appeared many times. This sequence joins TRBV20-1 and TRBJ1-2; no definite D call. V lost 4 bases, J lost 0 bases, and 6 bases lay in between. CDR1 is DFQATT and CDR2 is SNEGSKA in the germline V gene (reference sequence). CDR3 length: 12 residues. CDR3 bases: TGCAGTGCTATTGCCCCTAACTATGGCTACACCTTC. Translation: CSAIAPNYGYTF.

This clonotype was counted at least ten times. The chain employs TRBV5-5 and TRBJ2-1; the D gene is possibly TRBD1 (7 bases). The germline V and J ends were trimmed by 4 bases and 6 bases, with 20 bases remaining between them. This CDR3 spans 16 amino acids. Germline lookup yields CDR1 SGHKS and CDR2 YYEKEE (reference sequence). CDR3 amino acids: CASSPGQGGLTNEQFF. The CDR3 DNA reads as TGTGCCAGCAGCCCCGGTCAGGGGGGCCTTACCAATGAGCAGTTCTTC. The complete variable domain, with remaining parts taken from reference TRBV5-5 and TRBJ2-1, reads DAGVTQSPTHLIKTRGQQVTLRCSPISGHKSVSWYQQVLGQGPQFIFQYYEKEERGRGNFPDRFSARQFPNYSSELNVNALLLGDSALYLCASSPGQGGLTNEQFFGPGTRLTVL.

This chain joins TRBV7-2 and TRBJ1-1, with unresolved D. Germline V gives CDR1 SGHTA, CDR2 FQGNSA. V gave up 4 bases and J gave up 0 bases, with 18 bases separating them. The CDR3 runs 17 residues. The CDR3 reads CASSYIEDGLVNTEAFF. CDR3 DNA sequence: TGTGCCAGCAGCTACATCGAGGACGGGCTGGTGAACACTGAAGCTTTCTTT.